This T cell receptor beta chain comes out of a study of blood T cell repertoires in COVID-19. Study context: Both acute and convalescent COVID-19 samples were obtained from the United States, Italy and Spain. The cDNA or gDNA used as material had been derived from T cells, B-cell-depleted T cells, or PBMCs.

Per the authors' pipeline: By means of reference gene primer amplification, nucleated cell counts were estimated. Sequenced by immunoSEQ multiplex PCR; TCRdb stores in-frame clones only, minus some. Clone size and the V and J calls come from that table; the DNA yielded D and trimming. This table has approximately 100,000 clones, roughly 79% appearing once. Trimming took off 1 base at V and 2 bases at J, with 8 bases between the two ends. The CDR3 covers 14 residues. Looked up from germline, CDR1 is SGHTA and CDR2 is FQGNSA. Sequencing input: peripheral blood. This rearrangement joins TRBV7-2 to TRBJ1-1; D is possibly TRBD1 (6 bases). The sequence derives from a human donor in a cohort sampled during active COVID-19. The CDR3 loop is CASSLVRGNTEAFF. The CDR3 DNA sequence: TGTGCCAGCAGCTTAGTCAGGGGTAACACTGAAGCTTTCTTT.